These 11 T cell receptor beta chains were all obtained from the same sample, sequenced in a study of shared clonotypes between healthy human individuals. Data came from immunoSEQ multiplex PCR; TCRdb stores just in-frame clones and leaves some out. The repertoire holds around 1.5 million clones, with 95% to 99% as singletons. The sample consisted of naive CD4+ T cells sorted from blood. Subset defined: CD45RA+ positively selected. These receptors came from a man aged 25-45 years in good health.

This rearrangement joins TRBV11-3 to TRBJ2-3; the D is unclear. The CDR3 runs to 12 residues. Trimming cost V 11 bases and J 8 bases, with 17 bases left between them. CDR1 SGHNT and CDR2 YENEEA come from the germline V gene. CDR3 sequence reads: CARGHVGRTQYF. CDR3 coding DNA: TGTGCCCGTGGTCATGTCGGTCGTACGCAGTATTTT.

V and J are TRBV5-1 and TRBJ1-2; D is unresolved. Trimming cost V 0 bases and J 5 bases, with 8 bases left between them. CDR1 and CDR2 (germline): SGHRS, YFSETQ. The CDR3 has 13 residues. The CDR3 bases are TGCGCCAGCAGCTTGGATATGGGTTATGGCTACACCTTC. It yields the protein CASSLDMGYGYTF.

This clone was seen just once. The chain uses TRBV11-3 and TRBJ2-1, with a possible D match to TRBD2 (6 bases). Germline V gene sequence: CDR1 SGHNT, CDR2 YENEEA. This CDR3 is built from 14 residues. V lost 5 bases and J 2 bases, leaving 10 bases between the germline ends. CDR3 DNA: TGTGCCAGCAGCCGGGGACTGACCTACAATGAGCAGTTCTTC. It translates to CASSRGLTYNEQFF. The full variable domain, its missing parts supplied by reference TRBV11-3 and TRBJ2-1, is EAGVVQSPRYKIIEKKQPVAFWCNPISGHNTLYWYLQNLGQGPELLIRYENEEAVDDSQLPKDRFSAERLKGVDSTLKIQPAELGDSAVYLCASSRGLTYNEQFFGPGTRLTVL.

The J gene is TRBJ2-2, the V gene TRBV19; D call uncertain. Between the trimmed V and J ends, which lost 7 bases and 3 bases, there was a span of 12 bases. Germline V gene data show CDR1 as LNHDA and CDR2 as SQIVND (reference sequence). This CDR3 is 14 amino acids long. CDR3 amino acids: CASTQSSHTGELFF. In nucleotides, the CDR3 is TGTGCCAGTACACAGTCCTCGCACACCGGGGAGCTGTTTTTT.

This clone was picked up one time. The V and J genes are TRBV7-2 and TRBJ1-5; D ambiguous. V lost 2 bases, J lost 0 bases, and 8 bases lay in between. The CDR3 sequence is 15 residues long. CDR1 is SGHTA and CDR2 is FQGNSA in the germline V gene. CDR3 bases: TGTGCCAGCAGCTTATACACCGATAGCAATCAGCCCCAGCATTTT. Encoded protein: CASSLYTDSNQPQHF.

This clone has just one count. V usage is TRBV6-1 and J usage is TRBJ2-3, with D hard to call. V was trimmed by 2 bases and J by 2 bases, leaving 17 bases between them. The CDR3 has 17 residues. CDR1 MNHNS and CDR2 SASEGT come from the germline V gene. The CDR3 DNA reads TGTGCCAGCAGTGAACAGCCTAGTGGCCGCGCCACAGATACGCAGTATTTT. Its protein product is CASSEQPSGRATDTQYF.

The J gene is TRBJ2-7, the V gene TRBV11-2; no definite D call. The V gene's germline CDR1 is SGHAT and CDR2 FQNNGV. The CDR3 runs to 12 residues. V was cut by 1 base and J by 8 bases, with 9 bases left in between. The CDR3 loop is CASSLGRIKQYF. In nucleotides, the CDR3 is TGTGCCAGCAGCTTAGGACGTATCAAGCAGTACTTC.

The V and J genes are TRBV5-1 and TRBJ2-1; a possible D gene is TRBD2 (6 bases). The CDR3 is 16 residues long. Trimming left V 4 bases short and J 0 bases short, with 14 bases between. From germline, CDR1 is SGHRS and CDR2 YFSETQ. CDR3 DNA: TGCGCCAGCAGCGAAACCGGGAGAATCTCCTACAATGAGCAGTTCTTC. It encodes CASSETGRISYNEQFF.

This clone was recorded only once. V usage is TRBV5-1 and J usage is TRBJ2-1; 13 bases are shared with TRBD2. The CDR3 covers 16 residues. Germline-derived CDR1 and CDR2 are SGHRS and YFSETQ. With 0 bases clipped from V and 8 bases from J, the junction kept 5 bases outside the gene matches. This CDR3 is CASSLGGLAGVHEQFF. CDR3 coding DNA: TGCGCCAGCAGCTTGGGTGGACTAGCGGGAGTACATGAGCAGTTCTTC.

This chain's CDR3 is CALNRQGRNTEAFF. CDR3 coding DNA: TGTGCCCTCAACCGGCAGGGGAGGAACACTGAAGCTTTCTTT. The chain couples TRBV28 to TRBJ1-1; D is perhaps TRBD1 (6 bases). V gave up 11 bases and J gave up 1 base, with 17 bases separating them. This CDR3 spans 14 amino acids. The germline gives CDR1 MDHEN, CDR2 SYDVKM.

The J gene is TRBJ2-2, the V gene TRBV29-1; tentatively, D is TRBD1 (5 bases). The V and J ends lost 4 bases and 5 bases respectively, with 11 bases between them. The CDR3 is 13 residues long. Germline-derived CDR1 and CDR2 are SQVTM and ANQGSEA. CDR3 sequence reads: CSVGTYFTGELFF. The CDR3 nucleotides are TGCAGCGTTGGGACATATTTTACCGGGGAGCTGTTTTTT.